These T cell receptor beta chains were read from a single sample in a study of control samples from healthy donors and cancer patients. Here immunoSEQ multiplex PCR was the method, and the copy in TCRdb shows in-frame clones only, minus some. The sample contains some 150,000 clones, 90% to 95% of which appear only once. Sequenced sample: PBMCs. These receptor sequences come from a man in his 60s with colorectal cancer. The CDR3 runs from the conserved cysteine through the conserved F or W. D genes are given only for firm matches. Clone size, where shown, is once, few, many, or a class for clones that have expanded.

CDR3nt: TGTGCCATCACCTCTGATGGCCTAGCGGGGTATACGCAGTATTTT; CDR3aa: CAITSDGLAGYTQYF; j_gene: TRBJ2-3; d_gene: TRBD2; abundance: NA; v_gene: TRBV10-3
CDR3nt: TGTGCCAGCAGTTACCCCGCAGGACGGATTAACTATGGCTACACCTTC; CDR3aa: CASSYPAGRINYGYTF; j_gene: TRBJ1-2; d_gene: NA; abundance: NA; v_gene: TRBV6-2/TRBV6-3
CDR3nt: TGTGCCAGCAGCTCGTCGATCACAGATACGCAGTATTTT; CDR3aa: CASSSSITDTQYF; j_gene: TRBJ2-3; d_gene: NA; abundance: NA; v_gene: TRBV11-2
CDR3nt: TGCGCCAGCAGCTGGCCCGACGAGCATACGCAGTATTTT; CDR3aa: CASSWPDEHTQYF; j_gene: TRBJ2-3; d_gene: NA; abundance: NA; v_gene: TRBV5-1
CDR3nt: TGTGCCAGCTCACCTCTGAACAGGCTGGGGGATACGCAGTATTTT; CDR3aa: CASSPLNRLGDTQYF; j_gene: TRBJ2-3; d_gene: NA; abundance: NA; v_gene: TRBV18
CDR3nt: TGTGCCAGCGGACGGTTTGACAGGTATGCCAATCAGCCCCAGCATTTT; CDR3aa: CASGRFDRYANQPQHF; j_gene: TRBJ1-5; d_gene: NA; abundance: NA; v_gene: TRBV28
CDR3nt: TGTGCCAGTAGTATAGGGACGGGACCCTACGAGCAGTACTTC; CDR3aa: CASSIGTGPYEQYF; j_gene: TRBJ2-7; d_gene: NA; abundance: once; v_gene: TRBV19
CDR3nt: TGTGCCAGCAGCCATCGACAGGGGGATGGAAACACCATATATTTT; CDR3aa: CASSHRQGDGNTIYF; j_gene: TRBJ1-3; d_gene: TRBD1; abundance: NA; v_gene: TRBV6-6
CDR3nt: TGTGCCACCTCAGGGAAGCCCAATTCACCCCTCCACTTT; CDR3aa: CATSGKPNSPLHF; j_gene: TRBJ1-6; d_gene: NA; abundance: NA; v_gene: TRBV9
CDR3nt: TGTGCCAGCAGCCCGGGAGGAGGACTAGCGGGGTACGAGCAGTACTTC; CDR3aa: CASSPGGGLAGYEQYF; j_gene: TRBJ2-7; d_gene: TRBD2; abundance: NA; v_gene: TRBV5-4
CDR3nt: TGCAGCGTGGGGGGGGGATCAAGTCAGCCCCAGCATTTT; CDR3aa: CSVGGGSSQPQHF; j_gene: TRBJ1-5; d_gene: NA; abundance: NA; v_gene: TRBV29-1
CDR3nt: TGCGCCAGCAGCTTTGGGGGAGGGACTAGCGGGAGAGGAGATACGCAGTATTTT; CDR3aa: CASSFGGGTSGRGDTQYF; j_gene: TRBJ2-3; d_gene: TRBD2; abundance: NA; v_gene: TRBV5-1
CDR3nt: TGTGCCAGCAGTGCCCGGGACAGCGGAATCTATGGCTACACCTTC; CDR3aa: CASSARDSGIYGYTF; j_gene: TRBJ1-2; d_gene: TRBD1; abundance: NA; v_gene: TRBV27
CDR3nt: TGCGCCAGCAGCGAACCGGGACGGTGGACCTATGGCTACACCTTC; CDR3aa: CASSEPGRWTYGYTF; j_gene: TRBJ1-2; d_gene: NA; abundance: NA; v_gene: TRBV4-1
CDR3nt: TGTGCCAGCATCCAGGCAGGGGCCGGGGAGCTGTTTTTT; CDR3aa: CASIQAGAGELFF; j_gene: TRBJ2-2; d_gene: NA; abundance: NA; v_gene: TRBV7-2
CDR3nt: TGTGCCAGCAGCGCAACTTGGGGCACAGATACGCAGTATTTT; CDR3aa: CASSATWGTDTQYF; j_gene: TRBJ2-3; d_gene: NA; abundance: NA; v_gene: TRBV9
CDR3nt: TGTGCCGTTAGCCGGGACTCAAACTATGGCTACACCTTC; CDR3aa: CAVSRDSNYGYTF; j_gene: TRBJ1-2; d_gene: NA; abundance: NA; v_gene: TRBV10-3
CDR3nt: TGCGCCCGCAGCTTGGCCGGGGGGGCAGACGGGGAGCTGTTTTTT; CDR3aa: CARSLAGGADGELFF; j_gene: TRBJ2-2; d_gene: TRBD2; abundance: NA; v_gene: TRBV5-1
CDR3nt: TGTGCCAGTACTCTAGCCTGGAGCTCCTACGAGCAGTACTTC; CDR3aa: CASTLAWSSYEQYF; j_gene: TRBJ2-7; d_gene: NA; abundance: NA; v_gene: TRBV19
CDR3nt: TGTGCCAGCAGCTTAGCTCCGGGGGCGGATACGCAGTATTTT; CDR3aa: CASSLAPGADTQYF; j_gene: TRBJ2-3; d_gene: NA; abundance: NA; v_gene: TRBV7-2
CDR3nt: TGTGCCAGCAGCTTGGGACAGGGAATCTCCTACGAGCAGTACTTC; CDR3aa: CASSLGQGISYEQYF; j_gene: TRBJ2-7; d_gene: TRBD1; abundance: NA; v_gene: TRBV11-2
CDR3nt: TGTGCCATCAGTCCAGGGGACTACGAGCAGTACTTC; CDR3aa: CAISPGDYEQYF; j_gene: TRBJ2-7; d_gene: NA; abundance: NA; v_gene: TRBV10-3
CDR3nt: TGTGCTGGCTTTACAGGGGCGAACACTGAAGCTTTCTTT; CDR3aa: CAGFTGANTEAFF; j_gene: TRBJ1-1; d_gene: TRBD1; abundance: NA; v_gene: TRBV12-5
CDR3nt: TGTGCCAGCAGTGAAGTTGATCTAGCCGGTGAGACCCAGTACTTC; CDR3aa: CASSEVDLAGETQYF; j_gene: TRBJ2-5; d_gene: NA; abundance: NA; v_gene: TRBV6-1
CDR3nt: TGTGCCAGCAGCTCAGGGGGAGCCATGTACTTC; CDR3aa: CASSSGGAMYF; j_gene: TRBJ2-7; d_gene: TRBD1; abundance: NA; v_gene: TRBV7-9
CDR3nt: TGTGCCAGCAGCCATCAGCCCCAGCATTTT; CDR3aa: CASSHQPQHF; j_gene: TRBJ1-5; d_gene: NA; abundance: NA; v_gene: TRBV6-5
CDR3nt: TGTGCCAGTAGGGGGAGCGGGGGCAATCAGCCCCAGCATTTT; CDR3aa: CASRGSGGNQPQHF; j_gene: TRBJ1-5; d_gene: NA; abundance: NA; v_gene: TRBV19
CDR3nt: TGTGCCAGCTCACCACCAGGGACAGGGGGCGAATATGGCTACACCTTC; CDR3aa: CASSPPGTGGEYGYTF; j_gene: TRBJ1-2; d_gene: TRBD1; abundance: NA; v_gene: TRBV18
CDR3nt: TGTGCCAGCAGTCGCTCGGGGGGCCTATCCGAGCAGTACTTC; CDR3aa: CASSRSGGLSEQYF; j_gene: TRBJ2-7; d_gene: NA; abundance: NA; v_gene: TRBV6-5
CDR3nt: TGCGCCAGCAGCTTGGCCTGGGCGCGGTATTCACCCCTCCACTTT; CDR3aa: CASSLAWARYSPLHF; j_gene: TRBJ1-6; d_gene: NA; abundance: NA; v_gene: TRBV5-1
CDR3nt: TGCGCCAGCAGCTTGGCAGGAATGTCACCCCTCCACTTT; CDR3aa: CASSLAGMSPLHF; j_gene: TRBJ1-6; d_gene: NA; abundance: NA; v_gene: TRBV5-1
CDR3nt: TGTGCCACACGGGAACAGGGCACAGATACGCAGTATTTT; CDR3aa: CATREQGTDTQYF; j_gene: TRBJ2-3; d_gene: NA; abundance: once; v_gene: TRBV24-1